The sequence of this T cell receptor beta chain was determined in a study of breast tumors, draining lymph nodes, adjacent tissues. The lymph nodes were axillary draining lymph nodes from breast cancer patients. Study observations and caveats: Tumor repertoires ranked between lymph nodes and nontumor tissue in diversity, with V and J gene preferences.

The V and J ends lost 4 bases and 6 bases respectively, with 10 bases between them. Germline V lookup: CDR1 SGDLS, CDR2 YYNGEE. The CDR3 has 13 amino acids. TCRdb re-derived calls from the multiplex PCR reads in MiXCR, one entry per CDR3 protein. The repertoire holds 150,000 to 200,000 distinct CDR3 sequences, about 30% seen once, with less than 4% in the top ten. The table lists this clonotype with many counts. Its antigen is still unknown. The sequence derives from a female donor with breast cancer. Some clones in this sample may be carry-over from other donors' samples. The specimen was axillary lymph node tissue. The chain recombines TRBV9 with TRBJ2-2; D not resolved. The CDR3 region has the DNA TGTGCCAGCAGCCCCCCGGATCCCGGGGAGCTGTTTTTT. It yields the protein CASSPPDPGELFF. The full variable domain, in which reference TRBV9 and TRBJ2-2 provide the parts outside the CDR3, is DSGVTQTPKHLITATGQRVTLRCSPRSGDLSVYWYQQSLDQGLQFLIQYYNGEERAKGNILERFSAQQFPDLHSELNLSSLELGDSALYFCASSPPDPGELFFGEGSRLTVL.